This T cell receptor beta chain is from a study of blood T cell repertoires in COVID-19. Study as a whole: The United States, Italy and Spain were the sources of the acute and convalescent COVID-19 samples. T cells, B-cell-depleted T cells, or PBMCs provided the cDNA or gDNA that served as material.

Per the original methods: By means of reference gene primer amplification, nucleated cell counts were estimated. Here immunoSEQ multiplex PCR was the method, and the copy in TCRdb shows in-frame clones only, minus some. V and J calls and clone size follow that table, whereas D and trimming were derived from the DNA. The data hold roughly 180,000 clones, with 86% observed a single time. In germline, CDR1 is MNHEY, CDR2 SVGAGI. This CDR3 spans 13 amino acids. V shed 5 bases, J shed 5 bases, and the junction held 4 bases outside the gene matches. The chain has TRBV6-5 and TRBJ2-5; TRBD2 matches at 8 bases. The origin of this receptor is a man aged 18 to 29 with acute or convalescent COVID-19. The sequencing sample was made of peripheral blood. The CDR3 sequence: CASSRLARETQYF. CDR3 coding DNA: TGTGCCAGCAGTCGACTAGCGCGGGAGACCCAGTACTTC.